The TCR beta chain described here comes from a study of Ad26.COV2.S vaccination and SARS-CoV-2 variants. Study at large: Recipients of Ad26.COV2.S got it intramuscularly, once or twice 56 days apart.

Details on this clone: The antigen remains unidentified.

Study conclusions and caveats: Non-spike TCR breadth showed similarity between vaccine and placebo recipients. The TCR breadth and depth analyses may have understated or missed part of the total T cell responses.

The treatment was: around 19 received Ad26.COV2.S at low or high dose, single or two shots; about 5 received placebo; per-sample allocation not given. The samples date from day 63 after the first vaccine or placebo injection. The vaccine delivered Wuhan-strain SARS-CoV-2 spike through an Ad26 vector. The protocol was immunoSEQ multiplex PCR, while the TCRdb copy is restricted to in-frame clones and leaves out a portion. The table includes some 480,000 clones, around nine tenths detected once. The germline CDR1 and CDR2 sequences are LNHDA and SQIVND (reference sequence). The CDR3 consists of 16 residues. J lost 5 bases, V lost 4 bases, and 9 bases had no gene match.

J is TRBJ2-3 and V is TRBV19; 10 nucleotides line up with TRBD2. The sequencing here drew on peripheral blood, taken in a trial of Ad26.COV2.S vaccine versus placebo. This receptor was taken from a person between 18 and 65 years old who received the Ad26.COV2.S COVID-19 vaccine or a placebo. CDR3 amino acids: CASSTSSGSGLDTQYF. As DNA, the CDR3 is TGTGCCAGTAGTACGTCTAGCGGGAGCGGATTAGATACGCAGTATTTT.